The rows below give T cell receptor beta chains drawn from one sample of a study of T-cell reconstitution after alpha-beta-depleted transplantation in children. TCRdb redid the calling of the PCR reads with MiXCR, one entry per CDR3 protein. This sample has around 420,000 distinct CDR3 sequences, with roughly 17% found just once. This material consisted of PBMCs, mostly from graft donor cells, taken 360 days after TCRalphabeta/CD19-depleted stem cell transplant. These receptors all stem from a boy under two years old who had a stem cell transplant for Wiskott-Aldrich syndrome, so the T cells may come from the graft donor. CDR3s include the opening cysteine and the closing phenylalanine or tryptophan. D genes are given only for firm matches. The size field is filled for only some rows; it gives once, few, many or a size class.

d_gene: TRBD1
abundance: few
v_gene: TRBV12-3/TRBV12-4
j_gene: TRBJ1-2
CDR3aa: CASTFGTGVGYTF

d_gene: TRBD2
abundance: few
v_gene: TRBV20-1
j_gene: TRBJ2-3
CDR3aa: CSVWTSGGGPDTQYF

d_gene: TRBD2
abundance: -
v_gene: TRBV10-3
j_gene: TRBJ2-1
CDR3aa: CAISEPRTSGGRKGSYNEQFF

d_gene: -
abundance: -
v_gene: TRBV5-1
j_gene: TRBJ2-1
CDR3aa: CASSWVRAANSYNEQFF

d_gene: TRBD2
abundance: few
v_gene: TRBV20-1
j_gene: TRBJ2-7
CDR3aa: CSARLAGAHSYEQYF

d_gene: TRBD2
abundance: -
v_gene: TRBV10-3
j_gene: TRBJ2-1
CDR3aa: CAISEWGLAGEDEQFF

d_gene: TRBD1
abundance: few
v_gene: TRBV24-1
j_gene: TRBJ2-2
CDR3aa: CATRPTGTTGELFF

d_gene: -
abundance: few
v_gene: TRBV7-9
j_gene: TRBJ2-1
CDR3aa: CASSFIWEANEQFF

d_gene: -
abundance: -
v_gene: TRBV12-3/TRBV12-4
j_gene: TRBJ2-2
CDR3aa: CASRRGPGELFF

d_gene: TRBD2
abundance: -
v_gene: TRBV6-1
j_gene: TRBJ2-2
CDR3aa: CASRLGLASNTGELFF

d_gene: TRBD2
abundance: -
v_gene: TRBV5-1
j_gene: TRBJ2-1
CDR3aa: CASSFSGGLVNEQFF

d_gene: TRBD2
abundance: -
v_gene: TRBV29-1
j_gene: TRBJ2-1
CDR3aa: CSVPPGLARVNEQFF

d_gene: -
abundance: -
v_gene: TRBV5-1
j_gene: TRBJ2-7
CDR3aa: CASSPTGSPYEQYF

d_gene: -
abundance: -
v_gene: TRBV6-2/TRBV6-3
j_gene: TRBJ2-7
CDR3aa: CASSYRSPTSEQYF

d_gene: -
abundance: few
v_gene: TRBV6-2/TRBV6-3
j_gene: TRBJ2-7
CDR3aa: CASRRRDRVGGAVEQYF

d_gene: -
abundance: few
v_gene: TRBV5-1
j_gene: TRBJ2-3
CDR3aa: CASSRSGLTDTQYF

d_gene: TRBD1
abundance: -
v_gene: TRBV7-6
j_gene: TRBJ2-6
CDR3aa: CASSLVPTSGQGGPSGANVLTF

d_gene: TRBD1
abundance: -
v_gene: TRBV20-1
j_gene: TRBJ1-2
CDR3aa: CSARDAGQIDGYTF

d_gene: -
abundance: -
v_gene: TRBV2
j_gene: TRBJ2-7
CDR3aa: CASNSGTESYEQYF

d_gene: -
abundance: few
v_gene: TRBV10-1
j_gene: TRBJ2-3
CDR3aa: CASSDQTDTQYF

d_gene: -
abundance: few
v_gene: TRBV5-6
j_gene: TRBJ2-1
CDR3aa: CASSLPLATYNEQFF

d_gene: -
abundance: -
v_gene: TRBV20-1
j_gene: TRBJ2-1
CDR3aa: CSARGGVHNEQFF

d_gene: TRBD2
abundance: few
v_gene: TRBV6-1
j_gene: TRBJ2-5
CDR3aa: CASSIIRGGPGETQYF

d_gene: -
abundance: -
v_gene: TRBV12-3/TRBV12-4
j_gene: TRBJ2-7
CDR3aa: CASSSADGVTYEQYF

d_gene: -
abundance: -
v_gene: TRBV5-1
j_gene: TRBJ1-4
CDR3aa: CASSPTRKTEKLFF

d_gene: TRBD2
abundance: -
v_gene: TRBV5-1
j_gene: TRBJ2-5
CDR3aa: CASSSPRNGGGETQYF

d_gene: TRBD1
abundance: -
v_gene: TRBV6-1
j_gene: TRBJ2-1
CDR3aa: CASSPGRGRNSYNEQFF

d_gene: -
abundance: -
v_gene: TRBV20-1
j_gene: TRBJ2-3
CDR3aa: CSAPLADTQYF

d_gene: TRBD2
abundance: few
v_gene: TRBV4-1
j_gene: TRBJ2-5
CDR3aa: CASSQDGRGVTQYF

d_gene: TRBD1
abundance: -
v_gene: TRBV11-2
j_gene: TRBJ2-6
CDR3aa: CASSTNRGLGANVLTF

d_gene: -
abundance: -
v_gene: TRBV30
j_gene: TRBJ2-7
CDR3aa: CAWSEGGVYEQYF

d_gene: TRBD2
abundance: few
v_gene: TRBV11-3
j_gene: TRBJ2-2
CDR3aa: CASRTGRALGELFF

d_gene: -
abundance: -
v_gene: TRBV10-2
j_gene: TRBJ2-1
CDR3aa: CASRVVSYNEQFF

d_gene: -
abundance: -
v_gene: TRBV6-6
j_gene: TRBJ2-7
CDR3aa: CASSYSAVGRHF

d_gene: TRBD2
abundance: -
v_gene: TRBV28
j_gene: TRBJ2-3
CDR3aa: CASSPAGGDTQYF

d_gene: -
abundance: few
v_gene: TRBV27
j_gene: TRBJ2-5
CDR3aa: CASSGPQETQYF

d_gene: -
abundance: many
v_gene: TRBV5-5
j_gene: TRBJ1-2
CDR3aa: CASSLKGYGYTF

d_gene: -
abundance: few
v_gene: TRBV15
j_gene: TRBJ2-5
CDR3aa: CATSRDRPGRDQETQYF

d_gene: TRBD1
abundance: many
v_gene: TRBV4-3
j_gene: TRBJ2-1
CDR3aa: CASSFDRAEQFF

d_gene: -
abundance: few
v_gene: TRBV7-2
j_gene: TRBJ2-7
CDR3aa: CASSWGRGYLQYF

d_gene: TRBD1
abundance: few
v_gene: TRBV5-4
j_gene: TRBJ2-2
CDR3aa: CASSPSIGTANTGELFF

d_gene: -
abundance: few
v_gene: TRBV10-3
j_gene: TRBJ2-2
CDR3aa: CAISPGAGELFF

d_gene: -
abundance: few
v_gene: TRBV2
j_gene: TRBJ2-1
CDR3aa: CASSDTRFAGQFF

d_gene: TRBD1
abundance: few
v_gene: TRBV5-1
j_gene: TRBJ2-1
CDR3aa: CASSPPGQYNEQFF

d_gene: TRBD1
abundance: -
v_gene: TRBV24-1
j_gene: TRBJ2-3
CDR3aa: CATRQGATDTQYF

d_gene: -
abundance: -
v_gene: TRBV7-2
j_gene: TRBJ2-7
CDR3aa: CASSLAPTSIYEQYF

d_gene: -
abundance: few
v_gene: TRBV12-3/TRBV12-4
j_gene: TRBJ2-7
CDR3aa: CASSLMYEQYF

d_gene: -
abundance: few
v_gene: TRBV7-2
j_gene: TRBJ1-2
CDR3aa: CASSQTGANYGYTF

d_gene: -
abundance: -
v_gene: TRBV12-5
j_gene: TRBJ2-1
CDR3aa: CASSSASFNEQFF

d_gene: -
abundance: few
v_gene: TRBV9
j_gene: TRBJ1-2
CDR3aa: CASSGGGLEGYTF

d_gene: -
abundance: few
v_gene: TRBV20-1
j_gene: TRBJ2-7
CDR3aa: CSARDGPSYEQYF

d_gene: -
abundance: -
v_gene: TRBV7-9
j_gene: TRBJ2-7
CDR3aa: CASSPAGHSWAPYF

d_gene: TRBD2
abundance: -
v_gene: TRBV11-2
j_gene: TRBJ2-5
CDR3aa: CASSFPLVIAGADLETQYF

d_gene: TRBD1
abundance: -
v_gene: TRBV6-5
j_gene: TRBJ2-5
CDR3aa: CASSYPGQGQETQYF

d_gene: TRBD2
abundance: many
v_gene: TRBV20-1
j_gene: TRBJ2-1
CDR3aa: CSARPLREGGSYNEQFF

d_gene: TRBD2
abundance: few
v_gene: TRBV12-3/TRBV12-4
j_gene: TRBJ2-1
CDR3aa: CASSLTSGGTEQFF

d_gene: TRBD1
abundance: few
v_gene: TRBV20-1
j_gene: TRBJ2-1
CDR3aa: CSASDRGQFVNEQFF

d_gene: TRBD1
abundance: -
v_gene: TRBV7-8
j_gene: TRBJ1-6
CDR3aa: CASSPWTGSSYNSPLHF

d_gene: TRBD1
abundance: many
v_gene: TRBV7-9
j_gene: TRBJ2-7
CDR3aa: CASSPDRGGEQYF